The entry that follows covers one T cell receptor beta chain sequence. The junction departs from the called germline gene at one end, perhaps through a read error. The sample originates from a study of blood T cell repertoires in COVID-19. Study background: In each case, the material was cDNA or gDNA derived from T cells, B-cell-depleted T cells, or PBMCs.

As handled by the study authors: Amplification with reference gene primers provided the estimates of nucleated cell counts. Sequencing was performed with immunoSEQ multiplex PCR; in TCRdb, only in-frame clones are kept and a portion is missing. The V and J calls and clone size come from that table; D and trimming were worked out from the DNA. The sample lists about 100,000 clones, under 90% occurring once. Germline CDR1 and CDR2: SEHNR and FQNEAQ (reference sequence). The CDR3 spans 15 residues. V gene TRBV7-9 combines with J gene TRBJ2-4; 7 positions agree with TRBD1. The TCR comes from a human donor in a cohort sampled during active COVID-19. The sample consisted of peripheral blood. Here the CDR3 DNA reads TGTGTCAGCAGCCGGACAGGTGGATCCAAAAACATTCAGTACTTC. Amino acids: CVSSRTGGSKNIQYF.